The sequence of this T cell receptor (beta chain) was determined in a study of neurological immune-mediated disorders. Study-level findings and limits: The absence of shared CDR3 amino acid sequences among expanded clones across subjects suggests private repertoires in all groups.

This clonotype came up many times. Its antigen is still unknown. The CDR3 is 14 residues long. V shed 5 bases, J shed 4 bases, and the junction held 10 bases outside the gene matches. Germline CDR1 reads DFQATT; CDR2 reads SNEGSKA (reference sequence). TCRdb re-called the 5' RACE reads through MiXCR, storing one row per CDR3 protein. The profile shows around 70,000 distinct CDR3 sequences, roughly 4.9% of them singletons. The TCR sequence derives from a woman in her seventies with multiple sclerosis. J is TRBJ2-5 and V is TRBV20-1, with 7 bases lining up with TRBD1. The sequenced material came from PBMCs. The CDR3 spells CSAPSTGLRETQYF. The CDR3 DNA reads TGCAGTGCTCCGTCGACAGGGTTGCGAGAGACCCAGTACTTC.